Listed below are T cell receptor beta chains from one sample, sequenced in a study of T cells in Graves' hyperthyroidism and ophthalmopathy. TCRdb itself ran the multiplex PCR reads through MiXCR, one entry per CDR3 protein. The sample holds over 650,000 distinct CDR3 sequences, 45% seen once. What was sequenced was peripheral blood or thyroid tissue (not recorded which). The receptors were sampled from an adult man with Graves' disease, either hyperthyroidism or ophthalmopathy (not recorded which). Both conserved end residues are part of each CDR3. D genes are given only for firm matches. Not every row has a clone size; where given, it reads once, few, many or a size class.

V	J	D	size	length	DNA	CDR3
TRBV7-9	TRBJ1-5	TRBD1	few	15	TGTGCCAGCAGCCCGGGACAGACCATGGATCAGCCCCAGCATTTT	CASSPGQTMDQPQHF
TRBV7-9	TRBJ1-5	TRBD1	-	14	TGTGCCAGCGAACAGGGGATTGGCAATCAGCCCCAGCATTTT	CASEQGIGNQPQHF
TRBV10-2	TRBJ2-2	TRBD2	few	18	TGCGCCAGCAGCGAAAGGGGAGCGGAGGGACTAAATTACGGGGAGCTGTTTTTT	CASSERGAEGLNYGELFF
TRBV5-1	TRBJ2-6	-	few	19	TGCGCCAGCAGCCCAATGACAGGCCGGACCACCTCTGGGGCCAACGTCCTGACTTTC	CASSPMTGRTTSGANVLTF
TRBV28	TRBJ1-6	TRBD1	many	13	TGTGCCAGCAGCTTACAGGGGGATTCACCCCTCCACTTT	CASSLQGDSPLHF
TRBV9	TRBJ1-1	TRBD1	-	14	TGTGCCAGCAGCGGACAGGGAGGAGGGACAGAAGCTTTCTTT	CASSGQGGGTEAFF
TRBV10-3	TRBJ2-2	-	-	15	TGTGCCACTGGAATGAGACTAGCGAACACCGGGGAGCTGTTTTTT	CATGMRLANTGELFF
TRBV2	TRBJ1-3	TRBD1	few	20	TGTGCCAGCAGAGGGCTCCGGGACAGTCCTAAGGGGCGCTCTGGAAACACCATATATTTT	CASRGLRDSPKGRSGNTIYF
TRBV12-3/TRBV12-4	TRBJ1-5	-	few	13	TGTGCCAGCAAAACAGGGTGGGATCAGCCCCAGCATTTT	CASKTGWDQPQHF
TRBV10-2	TRBJ2-7	TRBD1	-	13	TGCGCCAGCACCCCTGGACAGGGTCACGAGCAGTACTTC	CASTPGQGHEQYF
TRBV7-2	TRBJ1-5	-	-	14	TGTGCCAGCAGCTTGGGTTCAACCAATCAGCCCCAGCATTTT	CASSLGSTNQPQHF
TRBV15	TRBJ1-4	TRBD1	many	15	TGTGCCACCAGCTTTTGGACAGGGGGGGATGAAAAACTGTTTTTT	CATSFWTGGDEKLFF
TRBV6-5	TRBJ1-1	-	-	13	TGTGCCAGCACCAGCAGGGTGAACACTGAAGCTTTCTTT	CASTSRVNTEAFF
TRBV25-1	TRBJ1-2	-	once	13	TGTGCCCGACCAAACGGGGCGAGCTATGGCTACACCTTC	CARPNGASYGYTF
TRBV2	TRBJ1-6	-	once	12	TGTGCAGCGGAGGGGTCTAATTCACCCCTCCACTTT	CAAEGSNSPLHF
TRBV7-9	TRBJ1-1	-	-	15	TGTGCCAGCAGCTTATTGGGCAGTACTGCCACTGAAGCTTTCTTT	CASSLLGSTATEAFF
TRBV29-1	TRBJ1-4	-	-	10	TGCAGCACCAGGGATGAAAAACTGTTTTTT	CSTRDEKLFF
TRBV5-1	TRBJ1-6	-	many	15	TGCGCCAGCAGCTTGACGGACGGCGCCAATTCACCCCTCCACTTT	CASSLTDGANSPLHF
TRBV29-1	TRBJ2-6	-	-	15	TGCAGCGCACCTAAGACTGGCTCTGGGGCCAACGTCCTGACTTTC	CSAPKTGSGANVLTF
TRBV9	TRBJ1-1	-	-	18	TGTGCCAGCAGCGTAGGTGTGTTCCAGATCGACCCGAACACTGAAGCTTTCTTT	CASSVGVFQIDPNTEAFF
TRBV20-1	TRBJ1-4	-	few	13	TGCAGTGCTTTAGGACCGAATTCTCCGGAGGTGTTTTTT	CSALGPNSPEVFF
TRBV7-2	TRBJ2-7	-	many	12	TGTGCCAGCAGCTTACTAGGCGACGAGCAGTACTTC	CASSLLGDEQYF
TRBV7-9	TRBJ1-3	-	-	11	TGTGCCAGCAGCATCGGAAACACCATATATTTT	CASSIGNTIYF
TRBV25-1	TRBJ2-5	-	once	13	TGTGCCAGCAGTGTTGTAGAGGCCGGGACCCAGTACTTC	CASSVVEAGTQYF
TRBV7-9	TRBJ2-7	TRBD2	-	15	TGCGCCAGCAGCCAAGAGACTAGCGGGATACGGGAGAAGTACTTC	CASSQETSGIREKYF
TRBV14	TRBJ2-5	-	-	11	TGTGCCACAGGGTCGGGAGAGACCCAGTACTTC	CATGSGETQYF
TRBV20-1	TRBJ2-7	TRBD2	-	13	TGCAGCTTTAGACTAGCGGGAGACTACGAGCAGTACTTC	CSFRLAGDYEQYF
TRBV29-1	TRBJ1-6	-	-	14	TGCAGCCAAGCCGGGGACCGGTGGAATTCACCCCTCCACTTT	CSQAGDRWNSPLHF
TRBV19	TRBJ1-2	TRBD1	few	16	TGTGCCAGTAGTATAGGAGGGGACAGAATCGGGTATGGCTACACCTTC	CASSIGGDRIGYGYTF
TRBV15	TRBJ1-6	-	many	15	TGTGCCACCAGCAGAGAGGGGGGAGGAGGGTCACCCCTCCACTTT	CATSREGGGGSPLHF
TRBV10-3	TRBJ2-7	-	-	14	TGTGCCATCAGTGGAGGGGACTTTCGCTACGAGCAGTACTTC	CAISGGDFRYEQYF
TRBV6-1	TRBJ1-6	-	-	14	TGTGCCAGCAGCCAAGAGTTACGGGAATCAGCCCTCCACTTT	CASSQELRESALHF
TRBV20-1	TRBJ2-7	-	many	11	TGCAGTGGAGGACAGTCCTACGAGCAGTACTTC	CSGGQSYEQYF
TRBV11-3	TRBJ2-2	TRBD2	few	14	TGTGCCAGCAGCTTACGACTAGCATCAGGGGAGCTGTTTTTT	CASSLRLASGELFF
TRBV7-9	TRBJ2-7	TRBD2	-	13	TGTGCCAGCAGCTTAATAGGGACTAGCGAGCAGTACTTC	CASSLIGTSEQYF
TRBV6-5	TRBJ1-2	-	few	14	TGTGCCAGCAGCTTGGACAGCTGGGGCTATGGCTACACCTTC	CASSLDSWGYGYTF
TRBV20-1	TRBJ1-5	-	few	14	TGCAGTGCTAGGCCTCAAGGGATCCATCAGCCCCAGCATTTT	CSARPQGIHQPQHF
TRBV7-9	TRBJ1-2	-	-	14	TGTGCCAGCAGTGAGTCCCCAGGGGACTATGGCTACACCTTC	CASSESPGDYGYTF
TRBV29-1	TRBJ1-1	-	few	12	TGCAGCGCCAAGAGGGTGGATACTGAAGCTTTCTTT	CSAKRVDTEAFF
TRBV2	TRBJ1-6	-	many	13	TGTGCCAGCAGAAAAGGGAAGAGTTCACCCCTCCACTTT	CASRKGKSSPLHF
TRBV7-9	TRBJ2-7	TRBD2	-	18	TGTGCCAGCAGCTCCGCCCCCGTCCTAGCGGGAGGGACCTACGAGCAGTACTTC	CASSSAPVLAGGTYEQYF
TRBV7-9	TRBJ2-5	-	many	11	TGTGCCATCAAGGAGATGGAGACCCAGTACTTC	CAIKEMETQYF
TRBV12-5	TRBJ1-1	-	-	11	TGCGCTAGTGTTACGAACACTGAAGCTTTCTTT	CASVTNTEAFF
TRBV14	TRBJ1-4	-	few	16	TGTGCCAGCAGCCTCAGGGATGGAGGGGCTAATGAAAAACTGTTTTTT	CASSLRDGGANEKLFF
TRBV20-1	TRBJ1-6	-	-	11	TGCAGTGATAGAGGGGACTCACCCCTCCACTTT	CSDRGDSPLHF
TRBV5-4	TRBJ1-1	-	-	13	TGTGCCAGCAGCCACCAAGAGAACACTGAAGCTTTCTTT	CASSHQENTEAFF
TRBV2	TRBJ2-5	TRBD2	-	16	TGTGCCACCAGTGAATCCATGGGCGGGGGGCCAGAGACCCAGTACTTC	CATSESMGGGPETQYF
TRBV5-1	TRBJ1-2	-	-	15	TGCGCCAGCAGCTTGATATTTCCGGACAGTCATGGCTACACCTTC	CASSLIFPDSHGYTF
TRBV10-3	TRBJ2-7	-	-	16	TGTGCCATCAGTGAGGGGGGGGCAGCAGCGACCTACGAGCAGTACTTC	CAISEGGAAATYEQYF
TRBV10-3	TRBJ2-7	TRBD1	-	15	TGTGCCATCAGTGAGTCGGTAGGGGGCAGGTACGAGCAGTACTTC	CAISESVGGRYEQYF
TRBV29-1	TRBJ1-1	-	-	13	TGCAGCGTGGGGGGGGGTACTGGCACTGAAGCTTTCTTT	CSVGGGTGTEAFF
TRBV4-1	TRBJ1-4	-	many	12	TGCGCCAGCAGCCACACGGGGCAGGGAACGTTTTTT	CASSHTGQGTFF
TRBV7-3	TRBJ2-6	TRBD1	-	17	TGTGCCAGCAGCCCGGGACAGTTCCTCTCTGGGGCCAACGTCCTGACTTTC	CASSPGQFLSGANVLTF